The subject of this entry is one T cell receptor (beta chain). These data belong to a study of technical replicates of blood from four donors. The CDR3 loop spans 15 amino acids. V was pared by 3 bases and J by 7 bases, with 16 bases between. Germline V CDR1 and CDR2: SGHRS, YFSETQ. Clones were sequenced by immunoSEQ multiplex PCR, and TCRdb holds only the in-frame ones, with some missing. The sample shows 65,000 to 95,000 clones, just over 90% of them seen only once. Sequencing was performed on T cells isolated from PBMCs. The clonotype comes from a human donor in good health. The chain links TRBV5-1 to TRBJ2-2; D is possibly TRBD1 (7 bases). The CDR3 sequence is CASSYQGGAIGELFF. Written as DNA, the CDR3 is TGCGCCAGCAGCTACCAGGGGGGCGCCATCGGGGAGCTGTTTTTT.